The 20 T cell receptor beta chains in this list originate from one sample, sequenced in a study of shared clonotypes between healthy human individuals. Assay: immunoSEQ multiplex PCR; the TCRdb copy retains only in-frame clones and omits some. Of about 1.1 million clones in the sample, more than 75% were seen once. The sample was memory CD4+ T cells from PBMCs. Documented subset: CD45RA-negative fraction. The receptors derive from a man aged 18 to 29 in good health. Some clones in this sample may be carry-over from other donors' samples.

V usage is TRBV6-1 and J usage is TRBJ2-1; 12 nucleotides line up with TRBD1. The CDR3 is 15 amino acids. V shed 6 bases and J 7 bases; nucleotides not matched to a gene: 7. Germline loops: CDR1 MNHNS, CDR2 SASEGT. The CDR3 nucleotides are TGTGCCAGCAGCTCCGGGACAGGGGGCCGAAATGAGCAGTTCTTC. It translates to CASSSGTGGRNEQFF.

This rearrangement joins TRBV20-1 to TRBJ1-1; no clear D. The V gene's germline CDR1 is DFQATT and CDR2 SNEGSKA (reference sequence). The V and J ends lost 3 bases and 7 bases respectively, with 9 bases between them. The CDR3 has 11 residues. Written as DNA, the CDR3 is TGCAGTGCTAGTCGTGGCAGTGAAGCTTTCTTT. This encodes CSASRGSEAFF.

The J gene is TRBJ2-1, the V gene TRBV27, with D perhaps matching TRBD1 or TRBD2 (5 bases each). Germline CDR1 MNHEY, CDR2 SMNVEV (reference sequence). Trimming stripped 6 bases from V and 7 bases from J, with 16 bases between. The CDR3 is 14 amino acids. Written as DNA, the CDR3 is TGTGCCAGCAGCTACGGTGTTTGGGGGAATGAGCAGTTCTTC. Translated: CASSYGVWGNEQFF.

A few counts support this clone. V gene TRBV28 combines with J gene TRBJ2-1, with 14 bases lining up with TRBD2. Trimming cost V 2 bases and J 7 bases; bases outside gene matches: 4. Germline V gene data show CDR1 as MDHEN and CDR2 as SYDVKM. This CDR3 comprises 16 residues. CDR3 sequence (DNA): TGTGCCAGCAGTTTACTGGGGACTAGCGGGAGTAATGAGCAGTTCTTC. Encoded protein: CASSLLGTSGSNEQFF.

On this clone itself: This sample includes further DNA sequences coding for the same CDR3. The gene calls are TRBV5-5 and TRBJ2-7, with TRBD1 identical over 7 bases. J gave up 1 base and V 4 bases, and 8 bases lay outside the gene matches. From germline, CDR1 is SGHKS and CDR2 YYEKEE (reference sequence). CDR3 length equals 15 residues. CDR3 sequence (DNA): TGTGCCAGCAGCCCGCCCCCGGGACAGTCCTACGAGCAGTACTTC. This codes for CASSPPPGQSYEQYF.

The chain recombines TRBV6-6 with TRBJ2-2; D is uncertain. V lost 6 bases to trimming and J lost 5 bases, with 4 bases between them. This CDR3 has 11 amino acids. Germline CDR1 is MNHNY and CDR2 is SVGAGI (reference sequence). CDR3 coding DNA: TGTGCCAGCAGGAGAACCGGGGAGCTGTTTTTT. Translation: CASRRTGELFF.

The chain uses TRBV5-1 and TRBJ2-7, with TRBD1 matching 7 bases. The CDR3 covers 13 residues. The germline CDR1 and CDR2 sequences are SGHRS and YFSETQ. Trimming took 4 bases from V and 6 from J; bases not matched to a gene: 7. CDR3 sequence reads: CASSTTGPGEQYF. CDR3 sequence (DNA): TGCGCCAGCAGCACGACAGGGCCGGGCGAGCAGTACTTC.

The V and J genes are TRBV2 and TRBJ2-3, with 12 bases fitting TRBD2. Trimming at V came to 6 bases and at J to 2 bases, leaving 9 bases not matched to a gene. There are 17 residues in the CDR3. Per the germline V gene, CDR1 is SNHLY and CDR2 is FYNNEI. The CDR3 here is CASSLTSGRTYTDTQYF. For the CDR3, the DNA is TGTGCCAGCAGCCTAACTAGCGGGAGGACCTACACAGATACGCAGTATTTT. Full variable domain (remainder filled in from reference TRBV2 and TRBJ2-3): EPEVTQTPSHQVTQMGQEVILRCVPISNHLYFYWYRQILGQKVEFLVSFYNNEISEKSEIFDDQFSVERPDGSNFTLKIRSTKLEDSAMYFCASSLTSGRTYTDTQYFGPGTRLTVL.

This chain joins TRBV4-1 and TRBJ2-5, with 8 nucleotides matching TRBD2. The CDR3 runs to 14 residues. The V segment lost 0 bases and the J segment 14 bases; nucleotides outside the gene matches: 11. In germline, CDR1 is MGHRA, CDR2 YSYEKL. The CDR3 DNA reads TGCGCCAGCAGCCAAGACCTAAGAGGGACTAGTAGTTACTTC. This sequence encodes CASSQDLRGTSSYF.

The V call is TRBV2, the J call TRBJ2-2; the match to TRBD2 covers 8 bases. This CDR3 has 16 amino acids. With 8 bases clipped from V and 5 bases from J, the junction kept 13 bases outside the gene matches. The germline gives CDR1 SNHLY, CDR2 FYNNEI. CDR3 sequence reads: CASEPAGGRGTGELFF. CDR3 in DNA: TGTGCCAGCGAACCTGCGGGAGGCCGGGGGACCGGGGAGCTGTTTTTT.

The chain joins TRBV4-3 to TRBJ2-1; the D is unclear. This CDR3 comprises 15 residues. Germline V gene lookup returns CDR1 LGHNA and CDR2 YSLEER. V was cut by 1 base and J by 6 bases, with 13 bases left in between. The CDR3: CASSQAGAMANEQFF. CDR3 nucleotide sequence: TGCGCCAGCAGCCAAGCGGGTGCTATGGCCAATGAGCAGTTCTTC.

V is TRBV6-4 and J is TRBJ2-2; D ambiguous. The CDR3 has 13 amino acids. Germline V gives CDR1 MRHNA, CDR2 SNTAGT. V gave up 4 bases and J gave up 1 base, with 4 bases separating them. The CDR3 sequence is CASSAGNTGELFF. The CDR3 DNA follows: TGTGCCAGCAGTGCAGGGAACACCGGGGAGCTGTTTTTT.

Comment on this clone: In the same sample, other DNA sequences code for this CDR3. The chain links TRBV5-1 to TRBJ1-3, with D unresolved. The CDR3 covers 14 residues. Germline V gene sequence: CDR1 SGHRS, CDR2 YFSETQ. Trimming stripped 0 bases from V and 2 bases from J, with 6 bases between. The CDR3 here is CASSLETAGNTIYF. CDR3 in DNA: TGCGCCAGCAGCTTGGAGACCGCTGGAAACACCATATATTTT.

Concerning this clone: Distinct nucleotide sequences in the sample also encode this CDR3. CDR3: CASSTGGYQPQHF. The CDR3 DNA reads as TGTGCCAGCAGTACAGGGGGGTATCAGCCCCAGCATTTT. This sequence joins TRBV28 and TRBJ1-5; TRBD1 agrees at 8 bases. The CDR3 spans 13 residues. V trimming: 5 bases; J trimming: 5 bases; junction bases outside the gene matches: 2. Germline values: CDR1 MDHEN, CDR2 SYDVKM.

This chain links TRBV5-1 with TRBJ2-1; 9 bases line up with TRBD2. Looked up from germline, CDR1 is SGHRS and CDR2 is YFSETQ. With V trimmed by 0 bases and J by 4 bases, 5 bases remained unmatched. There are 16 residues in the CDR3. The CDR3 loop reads CASSLGDSGSYNEQFF. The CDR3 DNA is TGCGCCAGCAGCTTGGGGGATAGCGGGAGTTACAATGAGCAGTTCTTC. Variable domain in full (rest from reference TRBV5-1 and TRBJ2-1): KAGVTQTPRYLIKTRGQQVTLSCSPISGHRSVSWYQQTPGQGLQFLFEYFSETQRNKGNFPGRFSGRQFSNSRSEMNVSTLELGDSALYLCASSLGDSGSYNEQFFGPGTRLTVL.

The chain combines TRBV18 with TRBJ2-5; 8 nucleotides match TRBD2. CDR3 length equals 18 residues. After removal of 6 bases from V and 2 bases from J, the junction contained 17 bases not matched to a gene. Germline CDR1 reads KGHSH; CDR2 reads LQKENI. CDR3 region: CASSPMMGTSGKQETQYF. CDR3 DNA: TGTGCCAGCTCCCCCATGATGGGAACTAGCGGTAAACAAGAGACCCAGTACTTC.

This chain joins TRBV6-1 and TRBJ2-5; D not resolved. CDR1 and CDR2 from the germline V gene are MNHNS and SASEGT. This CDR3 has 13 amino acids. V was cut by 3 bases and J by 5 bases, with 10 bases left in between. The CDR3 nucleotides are TGTGCCAGCAGTGATTCATGGTGGGAGACCCAGTACTTC. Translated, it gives CASSDSWWETQYF.

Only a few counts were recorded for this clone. CDR3: CASSLSGRKTNRETQYF. The CDR3 DNA follows: TGTGCCAGCAGTTTATCCGGCAGAAAGACCAATCGGGAGACCCAGTACTTC. V gene TRBV27 combines with J gene TRBJ2-5, with unresolved D. Germline CDR1 and CDR2: MNHEY and SMNVEV (reference sequence). The V gene lost 0 bases and the J gene lost 5 bases, with 19 bases spanning the gap. CDR3 length: 17 residues.

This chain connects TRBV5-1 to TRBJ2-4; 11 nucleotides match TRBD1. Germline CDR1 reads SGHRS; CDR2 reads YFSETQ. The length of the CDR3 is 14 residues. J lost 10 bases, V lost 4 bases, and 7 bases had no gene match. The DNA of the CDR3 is TGCGCCAGCAGCCCCGGGACAGGGGGAGTGATTCAGTACTTC. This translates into CASSPGTGGVIQYF.

The CDR3 spells CANARGTGITEAFF. CDR3 bases: TGTGCCAACGCACGTGGGACAGGGATAACTGAAGCTTTCTTT. The chain joins TRBV2 to TRBJ1-1; 9 bases fit TRBD1. Germline-derived CDR1 and CDR2 are SNHLY and FYNNEI. This CDR3 is built from 14 residues. Losses at the gene ends were 10 bases for V and 5 bases for J; bases not matched to a gene: 11. Looking up the rest from reference TRBV2 and TRBJ1-1 gives the full variable domain: EPEVTQTPSHQVTQMGQEVILRCVPISNHLYFYWYRQILGQKVEFLVSFYNNEISEKSEIFDDQFSVERPDGSNFTLKIRSTKLEDSAMYFCANARGTGITEAFFGQGTRLTVV.